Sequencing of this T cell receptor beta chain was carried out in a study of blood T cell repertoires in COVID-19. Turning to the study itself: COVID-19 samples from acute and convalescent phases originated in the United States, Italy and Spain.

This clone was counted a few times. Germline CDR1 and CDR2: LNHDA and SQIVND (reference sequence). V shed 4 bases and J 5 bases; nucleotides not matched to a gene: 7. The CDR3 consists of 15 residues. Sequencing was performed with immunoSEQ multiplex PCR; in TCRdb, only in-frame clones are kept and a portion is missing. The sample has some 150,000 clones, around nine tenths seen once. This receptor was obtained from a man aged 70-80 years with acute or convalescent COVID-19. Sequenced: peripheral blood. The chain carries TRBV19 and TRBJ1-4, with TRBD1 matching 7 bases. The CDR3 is CASSKGTALNEKLFF. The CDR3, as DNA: TGTGCCAGTAGTAAGGGGACAGCGCTGAATGAAAAACTGTTTTTT.